This TCR beta chain was retrieved from a study of T-cell memory formation after mild COVID-19. Study-wide results and limits: Some clones that responded were present in memory (sampled pre-infection), which suggests cross-reactive memory joined. Shrinking CD4+ clones were chiefly CM and EM; CD8+ ones were chiefly EMRA.

Each CDR3 protein gets one entry after TCRdb re-called the 5' RACE reads with MiXCR. The data hold roughly 600,000 distinct CDR3 sequences, with roughly 17% observed a single time. This clonotype came up a few times. Its target is not known. Trimming removed 0 bases at V and 3 bases at J, with 10 bases between. The length of the CDR3 is 15 residues. The V gene's germline CDR1 is SGHRS and CDR2 YFSETQ. The chain recombines TRBV5-1 with TRBJ2-1; perhaps TRBD2 as D (6 bases). The sequence derives from an adult woman who had mild COVID-19 (a few samples of this study predate the infection). Cell type and time point are not known. The specimen was PBMCs or a T cell subset sorted from them (not recorded which). Here the CDR3 reads CASSLEAGRYNEQFF. The CDR3 DNA is TGCGCCAGCAGCTTGGAGGCGGGGCGCTACAATGAGCAGTTCTTC.